This T cell receptor beta chain was sequenced in a study of blood T cell repertoires in COVID-19. The overall study: Whether acute or convalescent, the COVID-19 samples came from the United States, Italy and Spain. Sources were T cells, B-cell-depleted T cells, or PBMCs; the material itself was cDNA or gDNA.

Only one count was recorded for this clone. In the authors' workflow: Amplification of reference gene primers was used by the study to estimate nucleated cell counts. Method: immunoSEQ multiplex PCR; TCRdb's copy keeps in-frame clones and lacks some. That table furnishes V, J and clone size, whereas the DNA furnished D and trimming. The table includes approximately 310,000 clones, around 86% detected once. The sequence was obtained from a man aged 50-59 years with active or convalescent COVID-19. Input material: peripheral blood.

The CDR3 spells CASSPPGTAYNEQFF. The CDR3 DNA reads TGTGCCAGCTCACCTCCCGGGACAGCCTACAATGAGCAGTTCTTC. The chain couples TRBV18 to TRBJ2-1; TRBD1 matches at 7 bases. Per germline, CDR1 KGHSH and CDR2 LQKENI. V trimming: 3 bases; J trimming: 2 bases; junction bases outside the gene matches: 4. The CDR3 loop spans 15 amino acids.